This T cell receptor beta chain was obtained from a study of response to subunit inactivated influenza vaccine. Findings and caveats of the study: A suggestion made by the authors is that each seasonal influenza vaccination recruits few new T cells.

The CDR3 covers 14 residues. V gave up 0 bases and J gave up 2 bases, with 5 bases separating them. Germline-derived CDR1 and CDR2 are SGHAT and FQNNGV. Each CDR3 protein gets one entry after TCRdb re-called the RT-PCR reads with MiXCR. The table has about 520,000 distinct CDR3 sequences, 25% seen once; the top ten hold over 1.5%. As regards this clonotype: As yet, its antigen is unknown.

This sequence joins TRBV11-2 and TRBJ2-1; D remains unclear. This TCR was sampled from a man in his fifties who received an inactivated influenza vaccine. This material consisted of CD4+ T cells sorted from PBMCs, taken less than 6 days after vaccination. CDR3 in DNA: TGTGCCAGCAGCTTAGAGACCCCCTACAATGAGCAGTTCTTC. Translated: CASSLETPYNEQFF.